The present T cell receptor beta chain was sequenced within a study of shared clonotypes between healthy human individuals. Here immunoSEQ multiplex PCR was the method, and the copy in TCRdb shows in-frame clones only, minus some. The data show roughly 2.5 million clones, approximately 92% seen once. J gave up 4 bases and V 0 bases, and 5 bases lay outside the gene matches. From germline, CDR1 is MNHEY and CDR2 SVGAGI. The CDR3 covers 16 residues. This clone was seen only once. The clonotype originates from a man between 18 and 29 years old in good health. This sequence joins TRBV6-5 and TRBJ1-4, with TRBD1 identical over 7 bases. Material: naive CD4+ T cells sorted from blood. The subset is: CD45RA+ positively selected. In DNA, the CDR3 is TGTGCCAGCAGTTACTCTTGGACAGGCAATAATGAAAAACTGTTTTTT. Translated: CASSYSWTGNNEKLFF.